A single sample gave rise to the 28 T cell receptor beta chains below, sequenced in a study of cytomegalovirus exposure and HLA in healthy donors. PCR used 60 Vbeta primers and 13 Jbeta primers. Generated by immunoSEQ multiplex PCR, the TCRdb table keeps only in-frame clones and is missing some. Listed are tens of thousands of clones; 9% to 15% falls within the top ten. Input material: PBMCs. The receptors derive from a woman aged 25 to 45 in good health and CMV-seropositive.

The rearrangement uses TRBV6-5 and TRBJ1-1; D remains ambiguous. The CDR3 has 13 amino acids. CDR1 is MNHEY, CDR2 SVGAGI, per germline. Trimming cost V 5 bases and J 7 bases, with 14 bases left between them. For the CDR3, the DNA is TGTGCCAGCAGTAACCCATCAACCAGTGAAGCTTTCTTT. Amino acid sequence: CASSNPSTSEAFF.

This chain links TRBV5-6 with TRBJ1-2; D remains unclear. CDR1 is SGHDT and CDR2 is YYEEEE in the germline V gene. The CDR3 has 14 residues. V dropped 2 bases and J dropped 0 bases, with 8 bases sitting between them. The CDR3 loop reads CASSLPGANYGYTF. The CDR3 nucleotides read TGTGCCAGCAGCTTACCCGGGGCTAACTATGGCTACACCTTC.

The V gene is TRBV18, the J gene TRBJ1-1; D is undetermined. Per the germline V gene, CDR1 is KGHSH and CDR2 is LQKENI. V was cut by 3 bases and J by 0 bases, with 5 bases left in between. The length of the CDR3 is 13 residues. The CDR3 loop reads CASSPPVNTEAFF. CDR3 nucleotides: TGTGCCAGCTCACCCCCAGTGAACACTGAAGCTTTCTTT.

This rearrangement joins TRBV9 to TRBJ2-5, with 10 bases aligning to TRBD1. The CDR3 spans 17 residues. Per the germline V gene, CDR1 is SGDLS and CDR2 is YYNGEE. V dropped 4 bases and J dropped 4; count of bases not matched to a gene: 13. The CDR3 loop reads CASSNRDRGFGLETQYF. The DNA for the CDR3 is TGTGCCAGCAGCAACCGGGACAGGGGCTTCGGGTTAGAGACCCAGTACTTC.

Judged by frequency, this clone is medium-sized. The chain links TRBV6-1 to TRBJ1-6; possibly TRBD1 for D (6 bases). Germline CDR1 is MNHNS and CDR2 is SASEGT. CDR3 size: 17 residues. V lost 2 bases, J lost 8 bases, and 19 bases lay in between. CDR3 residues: CASSELNYGGPDSPLHF. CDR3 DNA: TGTGCCAGCAGTGAATTGAATTATGGGGGCCCTGATTCACCCCTCCACTTT.

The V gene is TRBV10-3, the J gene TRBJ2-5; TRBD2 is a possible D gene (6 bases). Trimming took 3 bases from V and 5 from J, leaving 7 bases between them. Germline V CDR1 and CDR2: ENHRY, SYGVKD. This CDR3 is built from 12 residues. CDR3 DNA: TGTGCCATCAGTGACGCGGGGGAGACCCAGTACTTC. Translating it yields CAISDAGETQYF.

CDR3 nucleotide sequence: TGTGCTAGCGCCTCGGTTAGCACAGATACGCAGTATTTT. Translating gives CASASVSTDTQYF. V and J are TRBV7-7 and TRBJ2-3; TRBD2 might be the D (5 bases). CDR1 and CDR2 (germline): SSHAT, FNYEAQ (reference sequence). The CDR3 loop spans 13 amino acids.

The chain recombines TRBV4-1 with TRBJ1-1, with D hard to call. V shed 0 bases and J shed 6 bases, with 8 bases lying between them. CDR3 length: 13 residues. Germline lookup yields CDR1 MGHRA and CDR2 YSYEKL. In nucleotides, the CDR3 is TGCGCCAGCAGCCAAGAAATCTCCCCTGAAGCTTTCTTT. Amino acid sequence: CASSQEISPEAFF.

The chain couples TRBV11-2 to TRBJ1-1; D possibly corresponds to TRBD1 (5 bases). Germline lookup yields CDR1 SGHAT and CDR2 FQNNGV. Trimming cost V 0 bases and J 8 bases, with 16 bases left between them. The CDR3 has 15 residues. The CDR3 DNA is TGTGCCAGCAGCTTAGATCACGGACCTGGGGCCGAAGCTTTCTTT. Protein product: CASSLDHGPGAEAFF.

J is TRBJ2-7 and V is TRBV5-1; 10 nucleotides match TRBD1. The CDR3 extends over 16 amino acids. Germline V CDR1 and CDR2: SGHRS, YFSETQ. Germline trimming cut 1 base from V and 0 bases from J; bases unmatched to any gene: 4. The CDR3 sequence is CASSLRQGASSYEQYF. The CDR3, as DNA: TGCGCCAGCAGCTTGAGACAGGGGGCAAGCTCCTACGAGCAGTACTTC.

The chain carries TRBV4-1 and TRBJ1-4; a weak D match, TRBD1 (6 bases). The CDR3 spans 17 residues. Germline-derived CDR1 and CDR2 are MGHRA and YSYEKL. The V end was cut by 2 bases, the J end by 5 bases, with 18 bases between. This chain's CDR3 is CASSQSRTRGSNEKLFF. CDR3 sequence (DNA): TGCGCCAGCAGCCAATCCAGGACCAGGGGATCGAATGAAAAACTGTTTTTT.

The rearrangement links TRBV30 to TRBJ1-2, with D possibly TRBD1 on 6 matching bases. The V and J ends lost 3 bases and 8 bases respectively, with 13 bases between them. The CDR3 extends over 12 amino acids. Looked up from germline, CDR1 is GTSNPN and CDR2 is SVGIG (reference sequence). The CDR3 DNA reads TGTGCCTGGAGGGACAGACTCTTCGGCTACACCTTC. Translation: CAWRDRLFGYTF.

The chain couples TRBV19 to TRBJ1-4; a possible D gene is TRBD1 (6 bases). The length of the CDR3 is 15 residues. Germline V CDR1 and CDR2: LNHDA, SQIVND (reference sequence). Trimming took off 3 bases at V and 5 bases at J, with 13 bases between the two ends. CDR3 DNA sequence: TGTGCCAGTAGTATGGTTTCCAGGGGAAATGAAAAACTGTTTTTT. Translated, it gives CASSMVSRGNEKLFF.

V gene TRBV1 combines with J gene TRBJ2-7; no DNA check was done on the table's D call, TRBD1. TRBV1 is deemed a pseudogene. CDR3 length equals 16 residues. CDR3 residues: CTSSQEMGQSSYEQYF. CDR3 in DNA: TGCACCAGCAGCCAAGAAATGGGACAGTCGTCCTACGAGCAGTACTTC.

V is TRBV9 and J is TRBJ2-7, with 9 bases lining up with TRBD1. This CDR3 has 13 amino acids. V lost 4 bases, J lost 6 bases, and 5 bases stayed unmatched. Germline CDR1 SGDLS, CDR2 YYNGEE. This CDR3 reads CASSIGQGSEQYF. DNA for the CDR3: TGTGCCAGCAGCATTGGACAGGGGAGCGAGCAGTACTTC.

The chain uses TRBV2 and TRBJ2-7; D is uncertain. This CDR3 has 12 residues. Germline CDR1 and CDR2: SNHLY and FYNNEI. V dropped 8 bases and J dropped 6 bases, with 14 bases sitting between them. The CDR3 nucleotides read TGTGCCAGCCGAACAGAGACAAGCGAGCAGTACTTC. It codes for CASRTETSEQYF.

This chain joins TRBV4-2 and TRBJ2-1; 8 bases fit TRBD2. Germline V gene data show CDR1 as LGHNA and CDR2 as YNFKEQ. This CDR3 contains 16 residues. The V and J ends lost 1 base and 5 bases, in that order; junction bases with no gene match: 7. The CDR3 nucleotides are TGTGCCAGCAGCCAAGGTGCAGCGGGGGCCGACAATGAGCAGTTCTTC. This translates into CASSQGAAGADNEQFF.

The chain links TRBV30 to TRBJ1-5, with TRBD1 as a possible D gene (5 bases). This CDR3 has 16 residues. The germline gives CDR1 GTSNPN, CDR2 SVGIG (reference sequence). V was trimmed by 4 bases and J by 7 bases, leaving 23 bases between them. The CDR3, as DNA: TGTGCCTGGACCACTAGGGGCTTCCGGGGGAGCCAGCCCCAGCATTTT. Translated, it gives CAWTTRGFRGSQPQHF. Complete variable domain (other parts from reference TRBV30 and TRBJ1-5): SQTIHQWPATLVQPVGSPLSLECTVEGTSNPNLYWYRQAAGRGLQLLFYSVGIGQISSEVPQNLSASRPQDRQFILSSKKLLLSDSGFYLCAWTTRGFRGSQPQHFGDGTRLSIL.

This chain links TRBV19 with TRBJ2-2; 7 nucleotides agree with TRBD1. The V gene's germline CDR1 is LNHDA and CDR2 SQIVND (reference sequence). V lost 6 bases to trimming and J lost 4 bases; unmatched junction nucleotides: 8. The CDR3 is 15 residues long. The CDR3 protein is CASSTGTALTGELFF. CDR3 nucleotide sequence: TGTGCCAGTAGCACCGGGACAGCCCTCACCGGGGAGCTGTTTTTT.

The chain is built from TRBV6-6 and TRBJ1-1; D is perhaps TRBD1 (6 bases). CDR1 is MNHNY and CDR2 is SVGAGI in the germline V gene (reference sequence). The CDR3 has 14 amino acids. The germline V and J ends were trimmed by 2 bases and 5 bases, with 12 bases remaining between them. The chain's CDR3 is CASSYKGEGTEAFF. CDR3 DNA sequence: TGTGCCAGCAGTTACAAGGGGGAAGGGACTGAAGCTTTCTTT.

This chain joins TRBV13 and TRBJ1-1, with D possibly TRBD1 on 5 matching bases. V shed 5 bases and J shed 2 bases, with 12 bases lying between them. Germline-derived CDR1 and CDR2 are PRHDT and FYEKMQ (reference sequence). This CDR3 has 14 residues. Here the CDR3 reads CASSLWGVNTEAFF. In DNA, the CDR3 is TGTGCCAGCAGCCTCTGGGGGGTTAACACTGAAGCTTTCTTT.

The CDR3 protein is CASSLKAGLGARELFF. The CDR3 region has the DNA TGTGCCAGCAGTTTGAAAGCGGGACTAGGGGCCCGGGAGCTGTTTTTT. The rearrangement joins TRBV27 to TRBJ2-2; TRBD2 agrees at 8 bases. Trimming at V came to 3 bases and at J to 9 bases, leaving 12 bases not matched to a gene. This CDR3 region has 16 residues. CDR1 is MNHEY and CDR2 is SMNVEV in the germline V gene (reference sequence).

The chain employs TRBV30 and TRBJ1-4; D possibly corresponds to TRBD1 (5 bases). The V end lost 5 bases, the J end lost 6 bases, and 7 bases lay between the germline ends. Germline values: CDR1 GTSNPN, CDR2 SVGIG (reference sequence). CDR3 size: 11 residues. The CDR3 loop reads CAWDSHEKLFF. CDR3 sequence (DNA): TGTGCCTGGGACAGTCATGAAAAACTGTTTTTT.

In DNA, the CDR3 is TGCACCGTGAGTGGGGGCGTCAACACTGAAGCTTTCTTT. Its protein is CTVSGGVNTEAFF. The chain uses TRBV29-1 and TRBJ1-1; weak D call: TRBD1 (6 bases). The CDR3 covers 13 residues. Germline V gene sequence: CDR1 SQVTM, CDR2 ANQGSEA.

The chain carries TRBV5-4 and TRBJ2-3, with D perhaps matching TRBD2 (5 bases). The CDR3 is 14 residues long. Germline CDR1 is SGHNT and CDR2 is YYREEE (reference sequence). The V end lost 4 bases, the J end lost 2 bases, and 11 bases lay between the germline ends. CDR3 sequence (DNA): TGTGCCAGCAGCACCGGACTCTACACAGATACGCAGTATTTT. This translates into CASSTGLYTDTQYF.

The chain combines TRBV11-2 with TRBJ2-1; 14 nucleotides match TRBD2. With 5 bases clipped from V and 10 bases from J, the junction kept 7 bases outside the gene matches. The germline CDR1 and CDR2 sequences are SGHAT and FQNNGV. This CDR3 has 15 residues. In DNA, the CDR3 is TGTGCCAGCAGCACGGGACTAGCGGGGGTTGGGGAGCAGTTCTTC. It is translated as CASSTGLAGVGEQFF. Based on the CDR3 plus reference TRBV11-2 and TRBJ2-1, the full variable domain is EAGVAQSPRYKIIEKRQSVAFWCNPISGHATLYWYQQILGQGPKLLIQFQNNGVVDDSQLPKDRFSAERLKGVDSTLKIQPAKLEDSAVYLCASSTGLAGVGEQFFGPGTRLTVL.

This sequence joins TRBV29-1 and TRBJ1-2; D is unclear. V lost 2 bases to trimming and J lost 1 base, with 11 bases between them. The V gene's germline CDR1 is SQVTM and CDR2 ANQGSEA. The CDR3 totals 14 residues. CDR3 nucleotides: TGCAGCGTTGAATTGCCAGGCGATAACTATGGCTACACCTTC. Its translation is CSVELPGDNYGYTF.

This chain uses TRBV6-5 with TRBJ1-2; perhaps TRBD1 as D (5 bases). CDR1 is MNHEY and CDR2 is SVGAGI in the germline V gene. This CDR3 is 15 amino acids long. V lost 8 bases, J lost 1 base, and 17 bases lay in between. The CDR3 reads CASRPGTGDNYGYTF. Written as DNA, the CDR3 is TGTGCCAGCCGGCCCGGCACAGGAGATAACTATGGCTACACCTTC.